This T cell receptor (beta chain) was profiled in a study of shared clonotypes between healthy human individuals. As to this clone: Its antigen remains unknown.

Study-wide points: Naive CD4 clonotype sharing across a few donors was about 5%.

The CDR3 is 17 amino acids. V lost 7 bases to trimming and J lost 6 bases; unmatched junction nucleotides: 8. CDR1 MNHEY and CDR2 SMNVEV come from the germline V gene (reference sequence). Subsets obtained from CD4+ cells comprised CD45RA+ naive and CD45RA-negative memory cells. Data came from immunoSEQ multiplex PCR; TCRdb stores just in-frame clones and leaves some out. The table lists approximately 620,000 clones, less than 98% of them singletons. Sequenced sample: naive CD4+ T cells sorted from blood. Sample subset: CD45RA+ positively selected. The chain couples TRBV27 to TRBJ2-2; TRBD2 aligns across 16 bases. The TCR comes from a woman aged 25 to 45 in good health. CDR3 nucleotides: TGTGCCAGCACCATGGGACTAGCGGGAGGGCGGTCCGGGGAGCTGTTTTTT. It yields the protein CASTMGLAGGRSGELFF.